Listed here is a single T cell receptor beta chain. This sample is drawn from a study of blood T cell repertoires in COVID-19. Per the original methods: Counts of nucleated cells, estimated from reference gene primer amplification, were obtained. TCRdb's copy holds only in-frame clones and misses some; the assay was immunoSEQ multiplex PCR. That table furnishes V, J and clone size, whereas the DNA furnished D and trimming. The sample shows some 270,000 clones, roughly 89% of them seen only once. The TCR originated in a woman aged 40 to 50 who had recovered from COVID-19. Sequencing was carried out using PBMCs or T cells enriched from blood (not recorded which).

The CDR3 protein is CAWRIAGGPLTQYF. The CDR3 nucleotides are TGTGCCTGGAGAATAGCGGGGGGGCCGCTCACGCAGTATTTT. J is TRBJ2-3 and V is TRBV30, with 11 bases aligning to TRBD2. The V segment lost 3 bases and the J segment 9 bases; nucleotides outside the gene matches: 8. The CDR3 has 14 amino acids. CDR1 and CDR2 from the germline V gene are GTSNPN and SVGIG (reference sequence).